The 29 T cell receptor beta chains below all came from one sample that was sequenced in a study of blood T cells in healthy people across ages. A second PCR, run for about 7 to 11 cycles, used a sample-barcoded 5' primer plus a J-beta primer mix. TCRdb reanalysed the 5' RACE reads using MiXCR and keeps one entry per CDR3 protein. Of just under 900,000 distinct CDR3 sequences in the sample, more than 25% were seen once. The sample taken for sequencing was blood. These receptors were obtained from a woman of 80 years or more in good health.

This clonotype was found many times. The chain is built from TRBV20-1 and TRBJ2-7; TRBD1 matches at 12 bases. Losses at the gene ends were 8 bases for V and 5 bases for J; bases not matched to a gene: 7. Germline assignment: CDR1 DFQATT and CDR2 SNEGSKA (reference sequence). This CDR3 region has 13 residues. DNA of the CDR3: TGCAGTCCCCGGGACAGGGGGCTTAACGAGCAGTACTTC. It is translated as CSPRDRGLNEQYF.

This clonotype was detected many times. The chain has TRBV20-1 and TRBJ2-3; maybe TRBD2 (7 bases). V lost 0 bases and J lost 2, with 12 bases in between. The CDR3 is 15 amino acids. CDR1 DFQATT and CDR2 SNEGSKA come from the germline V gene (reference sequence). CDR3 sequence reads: CSARDQGGVTDTQYF. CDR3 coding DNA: TGCAGTGCTAGAGATCAAGGGGGGGTCACAGATACGCAGTATTTT.

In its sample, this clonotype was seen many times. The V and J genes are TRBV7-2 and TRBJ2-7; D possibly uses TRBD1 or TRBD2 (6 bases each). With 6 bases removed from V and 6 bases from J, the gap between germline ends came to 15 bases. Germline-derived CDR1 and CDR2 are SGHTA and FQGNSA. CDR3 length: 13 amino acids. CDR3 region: CASSFSEGGEQYF. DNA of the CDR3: TGTGCCAGCAGTTTCAGCGAGGGGGGCGAGCAGTACTTC.

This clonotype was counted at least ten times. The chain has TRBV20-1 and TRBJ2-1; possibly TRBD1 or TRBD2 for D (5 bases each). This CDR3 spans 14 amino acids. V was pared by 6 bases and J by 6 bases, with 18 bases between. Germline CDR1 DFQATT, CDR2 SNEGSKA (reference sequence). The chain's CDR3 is CSASLPTGTNEQFF. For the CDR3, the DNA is TGCAGTGCCTCCTTACCCACCGGGACCAATGAGCAGTTCTTC.

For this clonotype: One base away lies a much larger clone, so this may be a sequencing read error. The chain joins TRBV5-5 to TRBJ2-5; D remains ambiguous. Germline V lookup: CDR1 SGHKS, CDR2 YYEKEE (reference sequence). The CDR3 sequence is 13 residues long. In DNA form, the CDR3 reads TGTGCCTGCAGCTTGCTGACGCCAGAGACCCAGTACTTC. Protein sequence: CACSLLTPETQYF.

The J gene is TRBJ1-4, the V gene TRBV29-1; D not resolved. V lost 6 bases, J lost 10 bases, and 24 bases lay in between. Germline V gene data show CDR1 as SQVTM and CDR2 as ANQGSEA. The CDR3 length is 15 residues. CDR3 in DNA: TGCAGCGTCGAGAGGGCAGTACGGTCCGGTAGAAAACTGTTTTTT. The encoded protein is CSVERAVRSGRKLFF.

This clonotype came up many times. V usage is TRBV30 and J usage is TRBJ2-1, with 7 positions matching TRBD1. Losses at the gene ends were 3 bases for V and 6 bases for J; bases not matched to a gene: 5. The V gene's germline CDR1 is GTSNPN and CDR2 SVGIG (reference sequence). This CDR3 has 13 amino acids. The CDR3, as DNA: TGTGCCTGGAGACACAGGGGTGGCAATGAGCAGTTCTTC. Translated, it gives CAWRHRGGNEQFF.

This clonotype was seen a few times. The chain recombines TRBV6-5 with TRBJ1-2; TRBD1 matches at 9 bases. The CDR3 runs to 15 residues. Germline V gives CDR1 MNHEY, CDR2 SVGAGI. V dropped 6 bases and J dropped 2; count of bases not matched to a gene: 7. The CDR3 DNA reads TGTGCCAGCAGGGGACCCGGGACAGGGAACTATGGCTACACCTTC. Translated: CASRGPGTGNYGYTF.

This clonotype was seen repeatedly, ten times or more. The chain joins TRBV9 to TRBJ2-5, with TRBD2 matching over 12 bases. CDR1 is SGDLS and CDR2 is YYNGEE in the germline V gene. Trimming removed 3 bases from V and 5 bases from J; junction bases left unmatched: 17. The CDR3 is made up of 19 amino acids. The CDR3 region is CASSAPPRLAGGRAETQYF. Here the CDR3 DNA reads TGTGCCAGCAGCGCACCACCAAGGCTAGCGGGGGGGAGGGCGGAGACCCAGTACTTC.

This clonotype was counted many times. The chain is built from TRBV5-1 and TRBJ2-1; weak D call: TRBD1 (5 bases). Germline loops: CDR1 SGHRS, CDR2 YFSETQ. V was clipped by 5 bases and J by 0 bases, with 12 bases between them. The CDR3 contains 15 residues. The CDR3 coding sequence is TGCGCCAGCAGAGCCAGGGCCAACTCCTACAATGAGCAGTTCTTC. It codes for CASRARANSYNEQFF.

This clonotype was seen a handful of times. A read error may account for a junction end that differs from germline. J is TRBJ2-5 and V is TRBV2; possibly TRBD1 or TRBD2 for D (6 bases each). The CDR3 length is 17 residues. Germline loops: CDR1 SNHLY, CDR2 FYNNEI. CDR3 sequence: CASRTSEGEDWQETQYF. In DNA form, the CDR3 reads TGCGCCAGCAGAACCTCCGAGGGGGAGGATTGGCAAGAGACCCAGTACTTC.

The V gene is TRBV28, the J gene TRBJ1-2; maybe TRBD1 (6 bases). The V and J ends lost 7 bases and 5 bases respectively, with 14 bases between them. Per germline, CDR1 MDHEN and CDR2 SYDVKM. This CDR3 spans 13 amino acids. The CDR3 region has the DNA TGTGCCAGCACCCTAACCGGGACATATGGCTACACCTTC. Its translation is CASTLTGTYGYTF.

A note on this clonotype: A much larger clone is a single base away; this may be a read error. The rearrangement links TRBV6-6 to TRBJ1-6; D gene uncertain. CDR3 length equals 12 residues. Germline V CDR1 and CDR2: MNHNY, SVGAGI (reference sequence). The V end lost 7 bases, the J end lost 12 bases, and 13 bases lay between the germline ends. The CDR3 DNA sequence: TGTGCCAGCACGGACCCTTGGGAACCCCTCCACTTT. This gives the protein CASTDPWEPLHF.

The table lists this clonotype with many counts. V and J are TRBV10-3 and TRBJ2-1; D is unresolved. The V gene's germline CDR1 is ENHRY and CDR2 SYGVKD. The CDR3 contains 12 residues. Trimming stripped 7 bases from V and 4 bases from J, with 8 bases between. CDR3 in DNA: TGTGCCATCAAAGGTGAATACAATGAGCAGTTCTTC. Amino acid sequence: CAIKGEYNEQFF.

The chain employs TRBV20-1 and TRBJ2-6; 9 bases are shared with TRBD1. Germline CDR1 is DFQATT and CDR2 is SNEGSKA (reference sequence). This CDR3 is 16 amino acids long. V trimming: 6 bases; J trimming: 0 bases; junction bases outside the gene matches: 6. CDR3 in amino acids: CSAKGQGSSGANVLTF. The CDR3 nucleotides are TGCAGTGCGAAGGGACAGGGATCCTCTGGGGCCAACGTCCTGACTTTC.

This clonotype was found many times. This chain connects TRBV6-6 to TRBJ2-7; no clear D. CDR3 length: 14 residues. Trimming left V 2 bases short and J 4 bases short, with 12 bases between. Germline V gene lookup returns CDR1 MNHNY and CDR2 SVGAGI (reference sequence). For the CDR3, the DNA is TGTGCCAGCAGTTACGGACGAAATGCGTACGAGCAGTACTTC. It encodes CASSYGRNAYEQYF.

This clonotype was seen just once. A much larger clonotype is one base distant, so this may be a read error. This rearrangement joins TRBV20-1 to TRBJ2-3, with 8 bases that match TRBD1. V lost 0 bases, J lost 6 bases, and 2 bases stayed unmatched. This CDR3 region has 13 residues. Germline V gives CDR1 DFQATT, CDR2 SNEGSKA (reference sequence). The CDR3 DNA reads TGCAGTGCTAGAGAGACAGGGGTGGATACGCAGTATTTT. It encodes CSARETGVDTQYF.

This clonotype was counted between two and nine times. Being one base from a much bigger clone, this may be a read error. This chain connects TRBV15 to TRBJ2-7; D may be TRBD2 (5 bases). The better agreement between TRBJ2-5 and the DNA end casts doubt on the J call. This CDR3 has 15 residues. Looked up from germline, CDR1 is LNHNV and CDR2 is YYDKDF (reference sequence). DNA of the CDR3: TGTGCCACCAGCAGAGATCTCCGGAGGTGGGAGACCCAGTACTTC. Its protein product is CATSRDLRRWETQYF.

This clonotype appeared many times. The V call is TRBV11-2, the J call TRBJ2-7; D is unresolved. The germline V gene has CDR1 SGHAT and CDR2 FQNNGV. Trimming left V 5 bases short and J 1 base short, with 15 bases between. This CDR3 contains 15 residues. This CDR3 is CASSAQVAVSYEQYF. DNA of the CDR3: TGTGCCAGCAGCGCGCAGGTGGCAGTTTCCTACGAGCAGTACTTC. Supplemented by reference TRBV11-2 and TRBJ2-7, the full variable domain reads EAGVAQSPRYKIIEKRQSVAFWCNPISGHATLYWYQQILGQGPKLLIQFQNNGVVDDSQLPKDRFSAERLKGVDSTLKIQPAKLEDSAVYLCASSAQVAVSYEQYFGPGTRLTVT.

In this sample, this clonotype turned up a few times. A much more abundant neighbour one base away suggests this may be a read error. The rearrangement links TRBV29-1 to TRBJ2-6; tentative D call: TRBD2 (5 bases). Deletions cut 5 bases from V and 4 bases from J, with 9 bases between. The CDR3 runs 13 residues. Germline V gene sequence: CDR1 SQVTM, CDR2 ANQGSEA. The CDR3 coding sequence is TGCAGCGTTCTCGGGAAGGGGGCCAACGTCCTGACTTTC. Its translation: CSVLGKGANVLTF.

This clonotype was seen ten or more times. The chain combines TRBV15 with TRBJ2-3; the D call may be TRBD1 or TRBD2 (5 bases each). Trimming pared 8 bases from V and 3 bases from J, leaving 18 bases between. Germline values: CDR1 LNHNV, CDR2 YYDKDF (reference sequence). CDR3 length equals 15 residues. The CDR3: CATAYTGTPTDTQYF. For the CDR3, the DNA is TGTGCCACCGCCTACACCGGGACCCCGACAGATACGCAGTATTTT.

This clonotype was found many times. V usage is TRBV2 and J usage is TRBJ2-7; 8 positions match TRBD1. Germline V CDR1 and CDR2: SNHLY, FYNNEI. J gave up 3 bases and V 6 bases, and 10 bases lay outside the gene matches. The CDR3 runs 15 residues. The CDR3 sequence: CASSPDRVRIYEQYF. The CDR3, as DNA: TGTGCCAGCAGCCCGGACAGGGTAAGAATCTACGAGCAGTACTTC. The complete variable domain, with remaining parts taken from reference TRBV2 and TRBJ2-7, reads EPEVTQTPSHQVTQMGQEVILRCVPISNHLYFYWYRQILGQKVEFLVSFYNNEISEKSEIFDDQFSVERPDGSNFTLKIRSTKLEDSAMYFCASSPDRVRIYEQYFGPGTRLTVT.

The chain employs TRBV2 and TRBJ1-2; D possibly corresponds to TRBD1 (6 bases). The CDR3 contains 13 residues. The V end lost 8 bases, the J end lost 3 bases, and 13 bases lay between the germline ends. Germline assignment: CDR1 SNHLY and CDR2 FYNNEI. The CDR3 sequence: CASQIYRDYGYTF. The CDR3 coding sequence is TGTGCCAGCCAGATATACAGGGACTATGGCTACACCTTC.

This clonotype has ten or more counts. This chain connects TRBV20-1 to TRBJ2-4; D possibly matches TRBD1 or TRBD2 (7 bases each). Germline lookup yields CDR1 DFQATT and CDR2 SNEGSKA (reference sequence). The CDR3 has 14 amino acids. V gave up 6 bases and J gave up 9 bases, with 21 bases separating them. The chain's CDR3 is CSAREKGARGIQYF. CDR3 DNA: TGCAGTGCGCGGGAGAAGGGGGCAAGAGGCATTCAGTACTTC.

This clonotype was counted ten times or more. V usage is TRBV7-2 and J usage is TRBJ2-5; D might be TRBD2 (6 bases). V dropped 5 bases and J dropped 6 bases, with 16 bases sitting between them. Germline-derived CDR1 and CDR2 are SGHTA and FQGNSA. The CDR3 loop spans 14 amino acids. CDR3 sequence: CASSPDVSGKTQYF. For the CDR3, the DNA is TGTGCCAGCAGCCCAGACGTTAGCGGAAAGACCCAGTACTTC.

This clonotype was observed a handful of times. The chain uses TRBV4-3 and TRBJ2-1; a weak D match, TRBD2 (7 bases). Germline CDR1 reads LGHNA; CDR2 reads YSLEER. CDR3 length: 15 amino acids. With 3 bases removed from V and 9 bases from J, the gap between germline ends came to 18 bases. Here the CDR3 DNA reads TGCGCCAGCAGCCACCGGGGGGCTACGAGGGGTGAGCAGTTCTTC. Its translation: CASSHRGATRGEQFF.

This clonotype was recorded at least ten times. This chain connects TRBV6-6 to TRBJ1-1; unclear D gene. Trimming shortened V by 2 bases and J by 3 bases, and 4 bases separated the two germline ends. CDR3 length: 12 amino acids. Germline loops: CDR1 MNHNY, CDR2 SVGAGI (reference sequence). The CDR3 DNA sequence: TGTGCCAGCAGTTACGGCGACACTGAAGCTTTCTTT. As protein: CASSYGDTEAFF.

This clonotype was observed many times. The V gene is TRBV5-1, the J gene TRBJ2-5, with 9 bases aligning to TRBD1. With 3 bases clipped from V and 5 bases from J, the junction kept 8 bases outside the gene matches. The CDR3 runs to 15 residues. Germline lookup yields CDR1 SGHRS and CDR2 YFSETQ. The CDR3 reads CASSSPGTGHETQYF. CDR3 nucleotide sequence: TGCGCCAGCAGCTCCCCCGGGACAGGGCACGAGACCCAGTACTTC.

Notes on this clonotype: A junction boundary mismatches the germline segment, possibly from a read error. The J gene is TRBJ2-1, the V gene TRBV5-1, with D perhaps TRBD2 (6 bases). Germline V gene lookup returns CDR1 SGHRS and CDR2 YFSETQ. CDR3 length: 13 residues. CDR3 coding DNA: TGCACCAGCAGCTTGGAGGGGAACAATGAGCAGTTCTTC. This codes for CTSSLEGNNEQFF. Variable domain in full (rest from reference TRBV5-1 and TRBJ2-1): KAGVTQTPRYLIKTRGQQVTLSCSPISGHRSVSWYQQTPGQGLQFLFEYFSETQRNKGNFPGRFSGRQFSNSRSEMNVSTLELGDSALYLCTSSLEGNNEQFFGPGTRLTVL.